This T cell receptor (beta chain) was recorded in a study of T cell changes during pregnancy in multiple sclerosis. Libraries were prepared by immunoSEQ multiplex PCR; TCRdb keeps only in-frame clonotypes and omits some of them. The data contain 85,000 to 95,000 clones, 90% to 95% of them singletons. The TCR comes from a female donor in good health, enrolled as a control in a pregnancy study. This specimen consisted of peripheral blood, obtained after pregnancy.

CDR3 loop: CASSVRGGGLGTGRYEQYF. The CDR3 nucleotides read TGTGCCAGCAGCGTTAGAGGGGGAGGATTAGGGACAGGGCGCTACGAGCAGTACTTC. The rearrangement joins TRBV7-9 to TRBJ2-7, with 9 bases that match TRBD1. The CDR3 length is 19 residues. In germline, CDR1 is SEHNR, CDR2 FQNEAQ (reference sequence). With 5 bases clipped from V and 3 bases from J, the junction kept 20 bases outside the gene matches.